This T cell receptor beta chain was documented in a study of OX40 agonist ivuxolimab in advanced cancers. Study overall: Patients were around 83% male with ages roughly 23 to 85, mean about 60. General study results and limits: On average, a greater number of expanded clones characterised CD8+ T cells relative to CD4+. Antigen specificity remained undetermined for the expanded peripheral T cells.

Profiled with immunoSEQ multiplex PCR; TCRdb holds only in-frame clones, not every one. This sample has nearly 90,000 clones; more than 75% occur once, and the top ten carry about 1.5%. Worth noting for this clone: Its antigen remains unidentified.

If patients had autoimmune disease history or systemic immunosuppression, they were excluded. The CDR3 runs 16 residues. Trimming cost V 1 base and J 3 bases, with 13 bases left between them. From germline, CDR1 is SGHRS and CDR2 YFSETQ. The receptor was derived from an adult with an advanced solid tumor such as melanoma, head and neck, liver or kidney cancer. The genes are TRBV5-1 and TRBJ2-2, with a weak D call TRBD2 (6 bases). Here the sequenced sample was CD4+ or CD8+ T cells sorted from blood, taken in a trial of the OX40 agonist ivuxolimab. The CDR3 region is CASSLTGSWDTGELFF. The CDR3 DNA reads as TGCGCCAGCAGCTTGACCGGGAGTTGGGACACCGGGGAGCTGTTTTTT.